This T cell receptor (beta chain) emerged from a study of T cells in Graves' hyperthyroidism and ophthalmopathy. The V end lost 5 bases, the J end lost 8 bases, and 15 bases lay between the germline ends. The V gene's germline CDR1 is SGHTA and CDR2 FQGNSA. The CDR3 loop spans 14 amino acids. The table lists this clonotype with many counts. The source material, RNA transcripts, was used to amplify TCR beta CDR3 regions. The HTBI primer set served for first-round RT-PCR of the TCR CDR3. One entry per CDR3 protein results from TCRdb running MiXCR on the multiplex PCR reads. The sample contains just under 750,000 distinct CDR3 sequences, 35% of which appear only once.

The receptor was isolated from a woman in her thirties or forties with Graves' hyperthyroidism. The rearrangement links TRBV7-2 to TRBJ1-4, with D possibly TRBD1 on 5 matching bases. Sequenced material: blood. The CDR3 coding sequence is TGTGCCAGCAGCCCCTCTACCTGGGGCGAAAAACTGTTTTTT. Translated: CASSPSTWGEKLFF. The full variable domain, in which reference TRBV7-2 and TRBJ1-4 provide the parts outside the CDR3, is GAGVSQSPSNKVTEKGKDVELRCDPISGHTALYWYRQSLGQGLEFLIYFQGNSAPDKSGLPSDRFSAERTGGSVSTLTIQRTQQEDSAVYLCASSPSTWGEKLFFGSGTQLSVL.